This TCR beta chain was sequenced during a study of control samples from healthy donors and cancer patients. Trimming pared 0 bases from V and 4 bases from J, leaving 13 bases between. Germline V CDR1 and CDR2: SGHRS, YFSETQ. The CDR3 contains 15 residues. The protocol was immunoSEQ multiplex PCR, while the TCRdb copy is restricted to in-frame clones and leaves out a portion. Counted here are fewer than 200,000 clones, around 90% occurring once; the ten biggest clones make up roughly 1.5%. The gene calls are TRBV5-1 and TRBJ2-5, with D possibly being TRBD1 or TRBD2 (6 bases each). The sequence came from a man aged 30 to 45 in good health. Sequencing used blood. The CDR3 sequence is CASSLAGGPGETQYF. CDR3 nucleotide sequence: TGCGCCAGCAGCTTGGCTGGGGGGCCGGGAGAGACCCAGTACTTC.